The 28 T cell receptor beta chains presented below share a single source sample, sequenced in a study of cytomegalovirus exposure and HLA in healthy donors. PCR employed 60 Vbeta and 13 Jbeta primers. Produced via immunoSEQ multiplex PCR; TCRdb's table is partial and in-frame only. The table includes about 190,000 clones, about 85% detected once. What was sequenced was PBMCs. These receptors were collected from a boy aged 2 to 10 in good health and CMV-seronegative.

Note on this clone: An end of the junction differs from the germline gene, which may be a read error. This chain connects TRBV7-9 to TRBJ2-5; 9 bases fit TRBD1. This CDR3 has 18 residues. Germline CDR1 and CDR2: SEHNR and FQNEAQ (reference sequence). This chain's CDR3 is CSSSRYTGTGITLETQYF. CDR3 coding DNA: TGTTCCAGCAGCCGCTATACCGGGACAGGGATTACCCTGGAGACCCAGTACTTC. Variable domain in full (rest from reference TRBV7-9 and TRBJ2-5): DTGVSQNPRHKITKRGQNVTFRCDPISEHNRLYWYRQTLGQGPEFLTYFQNEAQLEKSRLLSDRFSAERPKGSFSTLEIQRTEQGDSAMYLCSSSRYTGTGITLETQYFGPGTRLLVL.

V and J are TRBV4-2 and TRBJ1-1, with D hard to call. The V gene's germline CDR1 is LGHNA and CDR2 YNFKEQ. The V gene lost 1 base and the J gene lost 8 bases, with 5 bases spanning the gap. The CDR3 consists of 11 residues. The CDR3 DNA reads TGTGCCAGCAGCCAAGGAACAGAAGCTTTCTTT. Its protein product is CASSQGTEAFF.

CDR3 in amino acids: CASSLGQVQPQHF. The DNA of the CDR3 is TGTGCCAGCAGTTTGGGACAGGTTCAGCCCCAGCATTTT. The rearrangement uses TRBV28 and TRBJ1-5, with 8 bases fitting TRBD1. The CDR3 runs 13 residues. V dropped 3 bases and J dropped 6; count of bases not matched to a gene: 1. Germline V gene sequence: CDR1 MDHEN, CDR2 SYDVKM.

The chain couples TRBV6-9 to TRBJ1-1; D is undetermined. Between the trimmed V and J ends, which lost 4 bases and 10 bases, there was a span of 13 bases. This CDR3 comprises 12 residues. In germline, CDR1 is MNHGY, CDR2 SVAAGI. CDR3 region: CASSSGWIGAFF. The DNA for the CDR3 is TGTGCCAGCAGTTCGGGGTGGATTGGAGCTTTCTTT.

CDR3 DNA: TGTGCCAGCAGCCGGGGGCTTCTCTACGAGCAGTACTTC. Protein product: CASSRGLLYEQYF. The V and J genes are TRBV14 and TRBJ2-7; D might be TRBD1 (6 bases). V lost 4 bases and J lost 3, with 10 bases in between. The germline gives CDR1 SGHDN, CDR2 FVKESK. This CDR3 has 13 amino acids. The full variable domain, in which reference TRBV14 and TRBJ2-7 provide the parts outside the CDR3, is EAGVTQFPSHSVIEKGQTVTLRCDPISGHDNLYWYRRVMGKEIKFLLHFVKESKQDESGMPNNRFLAERTGGTYSTLKVQPAELEDSGVYFCASSRGLLYEQYFGPGTRLTVT.

This clone appeared once. The chain recombines TRBV27 with TRBJ1-2; TRBD1 matches at 9 bases. Germline assignment: CDR1 MNHEY and CDR2 SMNVEV (reference sequence). V gave up 6 bases and J gave up 7 bases; unmatched junction bases: 9. The CDR3 runs to 14 residues. This chain's CDR3 is CASSPGQGKGGYTF. CDR3 sequence (DNA): TGTGCCAGCAGCCCGGGACAGGGAAAAGGTGGCTACACCTTC.

As DNA, the CDR3 is TGTGCCAGCAGCTGGGACAGGGACACTGAAGCTTTCTTT. Translating it yields CASSWDRDTEAFF. The rearrangement joins TRBV5-6 to TRBJ1-1, with TRBD1 matching 9 bases. The CDR3 extends over 13 amino acids. V shed 3 bases, J shed 3 bases, and the junction held 0 bases outside the gene matches. Germline V gives CDR1 SGHDT, CDR2 YYEEEE.

CDR3 in amino acids: CASSIETGVFGYTF. Here the CDR3 DNA reads TGTGCCAGTAGTATTGAAACAGGGGTATTTGGCTACACCTTC. This chain uses TRBV19 with TRBJ1-2; TRBD1 aligns across 7 bases. CDR3 length: 14 amino acids. The junction had 8 bases not matched to a gene; V was cut back by 3 bases and J by 7 bases. Germline-derived CDR1 and CDR2 are LNHDA and SQIVND (reference sequence). Full variable domain (remainder filled in from reference TRBV19 and TRBJ1-2): DGGITQSPKYLFRKEGQNVTLSCEQNLNHDAMYWYRQDPGQGLRLIYYSQIVNDFQKGDIAEGYSVSREKKESFPLTVTSAQKNPTAFYLCASSIETGVFGYTFGSGTRLTVV.

Concerning this clone: Other DNA sequences within the sample encode an identical CDR3. V usage is TRBV5-1 and J usage is TRBJ2-1; TRBD2 matches at 10 bases. Germline CDR1 SGHRS, CDR2 YFSETQ. This CDR3 comprises 15 residues. Trimming took 2 bases from V and 4 from J; bases not matched to a gene: 3. The chain's CDR3 is CASSLGLADYNEQFF. The CDR3 region has the DNA TGCGCCAGCAGCTTAGGACTAGCGGATTACAATGAGCAGTTCTTC.

This sequence joins TRBV7-2 and TRBJ2-1; 9 nucleotides align to TRBD2. Germline CDR1 is SGHTA and CDR2 is FQGNSA. Losses at the gene ends were 3 bases for V and 14 bases for J; bases not matched to a gene: 5. This CDR3 is 12 amino acids long. The CDR3 DNA reads TGTGCCAGCAGCTTCCCCGGGACTAGCAAGTTCTTC. Translated: CASSFPGTSKFF.

This chain joins TRBV6-5 and TRBJ2-2; the D is unclear. Trimming left V 2 bases short and J 3 bases short, with 4 bases between. CDR1 and CDR2 (germline): MNHEY, SVGAGI. This CDR3 is 13 amino acids long. In DNA, the CDR3 is TGTGCCAGCAGTTACCCTTACACCGGGGAGCTGTTTTTT. It is translated as CASSYPYTGELFF.

The chain employs TRBV6-5 and TRBJ1-3; a weak D match, TRBD1 (6 bases). Trimming took off 5 bases at V and 4 bases at J, with 12 bases between the two ends. From germline, CDR1 is MNHEY and CDR2 SVGAGI. The CDR3 loop spans 14 amino acids. CDR3 sequence (DNA): TGTGCCAGCAGTCGAACAGGGTCCGGAAACACCATATATTTT. It translates to CASSRTGSGNTIYF.

The CDR3 DNA sequence: TGCGCCAGCAGCCAAGAGACAGGAAATGGCTACACCTTC. As protein: CASSQETGNGYTF. The chain employs TRBV4-1 and TRBJ1-2, with D perhaps TRBD1 (6 bases). Germline V gene data show CDR1 as MGHRA and CDR2 as YSYEKL. The CDR3 extends over 13 amino acids. Deletions cut 0 bases from V and 6 bases from J, with 8 bases between.

This chain links TRBV19 with TRBJ2-7; 12 bases are shared with TRBD1. Germline V CDR1 and CDR2: LNHDA, SQIVND (reference sequence). V was pared by 6 bases and J by 6 bases, with 6 bases of the junction left unmatched. The CDR3 consists of 14 residues. CDR3 sequence: CASREGQGAGEQYF. The CDR3, as DNA: TGTGCCAGTAGAGAGGGACAGGGGGCGGGCGAGCAGTACTTC.

In this sample, this clone turned up once. The chain combines TRBV9 with TRBJ1-1; D may be TRBD1 (6 bases). Germline assignment: CDR1 SGDLS and CDR2 YYNGEE. Trimming took 3 bases from V and 0 from J, leaving 18 bases between them. This CDR3 spans 17 amino acids. DNA of the CDR3: TGTGCCAGCAGCGCCGGAGGGGGGGGTCACATGAACACTGAAGCTTTCTTT. Its protein is CASSAGGGGHMNTEAFF.

J is TRBJ1-2 and V is TRBV28; the match to TRBD1 covers 7 bases. J lost 2 bases, V lost 5 bases, and 8 bases had no gene match. The CDR3 totals 15 residues. CDR1 MDHEN and CDR2 SYDVKM come from the germline V gene. The CDR3 coding sequence is TGTGCCAGCAGTCCACGGACAGGAAAGAACTATGGCTACACCTTC. This codes for CASSPRTGKNYGYTF.

This clone showed up just a few times. The chain links TRBV6-1 to TRBJ1-4; D is undetermined. Trimming left V 2 bases short and J 8 bases short, with 15 bases between. There are 15 residues in the CDR3. Germline V gene data show CDR1 as MNHNS and CDR2 as SASEGT. As DNA, the CDR3 is TGTGCCAGCAGTGAATGGTCACAACAGAAGGAAAAACTGTTTTTT. This codes for CASSEWSQQKEKLFF.

The rearrangement uses TRBV19 and TRBJ1-5; D is unresolved. This CDR3 comprises 17 residues. The germline CDR1 and CDR2 sequences are LNHDA and SQIVND (reference sequence). V was pared by 5 bases and J by 3 bases, with 20 bases between. The CDR3 DNA follows: TGTGCCAGTAGTCTCTCGGCCGGGTGGGTACTCAATCAGCCCCAGCATTTT. It translates to CASSLSAGWVLNQPQHF. The complete variable domain, with remaining parts taken from reference TRBV19 and TRBJ1-5, reads DGGITQSPKYLFRKEGQNVTLSCEQNLNHDAMYWYRQDPGQGLRLIYYSQIVNDFQKGDIAEGYSVSREKKESFPLTVTSAQKNPTAFYLCASSLSAGWVLNQPQHFGDGTRLSIL.

The chain carries TRBV9 and TRBJ2-7; TRBD1 aligns across 9 bases. This CDR3 comprises 15 residues. From germline, CDR1 is SGDLS and CDR2 YYNGEE. V lost 4 bases and J lost 3; bases outside the gene matches: 8. The CDR3: CASSPSGQGRYEQYF. CDR3 nucleotide sequence: TGTGCCAGCAGCCCATCGGGACAGGGCCGCTACGAGCAGTACTTC.

The count of this clone is one. This chain links TRBV9 with TRBJ1-1; TRBD1 agrees at 10 bases. The CDR3 runs 15 residues. Germline V CDR1 and CDR2: SGDLS, YYNGEE. V shed 4 bases and J 9 bases; nucleotides not matched to a gene: 12. The CDR3 protein is CASSPRQGTGAQAFF. CDR3 bases: TGTGCCAGCAGCCCTCGACAGGGGACAGGGGCCCAAGCTTTCTTT.

The chain joins TRBV10-1 to TRBJ2-1; 7 bases map to TRBD1. This CDR3 comprises 10 residues. In germline, CDR1 is WNHNN, CDR2 SYGVQD (reference sequence). V trimming: 9 bases; J trimming: 11 bases; junction bases outside the gene matches: 4. The CDR3 spells CARKQGKQFF. CDR3 DNA sequence: TGCGCCAGAAAACAGGGGAAGCAGTTCTTC.

V is TRBV7-9 and J is TRBJ2-1, with TRBD1 matching over 8 bases. CDR3 length: 15 amino acids. V trimming: 5 bases; J trimming: 4 bases; junction bases outside the gene matches: 7. The germline gives CDR1 SEHNR, CDR2 FQNEAQ (reference sequence). CDR3 bases: TGTGCCAGCAGCGAAACAGGGGGATTTTACAATGAGCAGTTCTTC. This encodes CASSETGGFYNEQFF.

The chain carries TRBV4-1 and TRBJ1-1, with a possible D match to TRBD1 (6 bases). V was clipped by 7 bases and J by 2 bases, with 14 bases between them. The CDR3 totals 14 residues. Germline V CDR1 and CDR2: MGHRA, YSYEKL. In DNA, the CDR3 is TGCGCCAGCATCCCAGAGGGGGGAAACACTGAAGCTTTCTTT. This translates into CASIPEGGNTEAFF.

The chain recombines TRBV13 with TRBJ2-3, with TRBD2 identical over 11 bases. CDR3 length: 19 amino acids. Germline V lookup: CDR1 PRHDT, CDR2 FYEKMQ (reference sequence). The ends lost 5 bases at V and 0 bases at J; junction bases unmatched: 13. CDR3 protein: CASSGGGTSGVFSTDTQYF. In DNA form, the CDR3 reads TGTGCCAGCAGCGGGGGGGGGACTAGCGGAGTATTTAGCACAGATACGCAGTATTTT.

This clone was detected only once. The CDR3 region is CASSVGIRDTEAFF. CDR3 in DNA: TGTGCCAGCAGCGTAGGGATTCGGGACACTGAAGCTTTCTTT. The chain recombines TRBV9 with TRBJ1-1; D call uncertain. The germline V gene has CDR1 SGDLS and CDR2 YYNGEE. The CDR3 length is 14 residues. V gave up 0 bases and J gave up 3 bases, with 9 bases separating them. The full variable domain, completed using reference TRBV9 and TRBJ1-1, is DSGVTQTPKHLITATGQRVTLRCSPRSGDLSVYWYQQSLDQGLQFLIQYYNGEERAKGNILERFSAQQFPDLHSELNLSSLELGDSALYFCASSVGIRDTEAFFGQGTRLTVV.

Only one count was recorded for this clone. The rearrangement uses TRBV10-3 and TRBJ2-7; TRBD2 matches 10 bases. In germline, CDR1 is ENHRY, CDR2 SYGVKD. The CDR3 runs to 15 residues. Trimming took 7 bases from V and 0 from J; bases not matched to a gene: 6. In DNA, the CDR3 is TGTGCCATCACTCCCGGGACTAGCGCCTCCTACGAGCAGTACTTC. It encodes CAITPGTSASYEQYF.

The chain uses TRBV4-1 and TRBJ1-1; 8 bases fit TRBD1. This CDR3 has 13 residues. Germline values: CDR1 MGHRA, CDR2 YSYEKL. The ends lost 4 bases at V and 11 bases at J; junction bases unmatched: 9. CDR3 sequence reads: CASSRPGTGLAFF. The CDR3 DNA sequence: TGCGCCAGCAGCCGCCCCGGGACAGGTTTGGCTTTCTTT.

This rearrangement joins TRBV9 to TRBJ1-6; D remains unclear. Trimming took off 0 bases at V and 8 bases at J, with 12 bases between the two ends. In germline, CDR1 is SGDLS, CDR2 YYNGEE. The CDR3 runs to 15 residues. CDR3 in DNA: TGTGCCAGCAGCGTAGGCAGCAGGATCGATTCACCCCTCCACTTT. Its translation is CASSVGSRIDSPLHF.